This T cell receptor (beta chain) was sequenced for a study of T-cell memory formation after mild COVID-19. At the level of the study: Across donors, TCR clusters were largely donor specific.

Germline values: CDR1 LNHDA, CDR2 SQIVND (reference sequence). V was shortened by 2 bases and J by 3 bases, with 11 bases between the two germline ends. This CDR3 spans 15 amino acids. cDNA libraries for TCR alpha and TCR beta, carrying sample barcodes and UMIs, came from 5'RACE with constant-segment primers. One entry per CDR3 protein results from TCRdb running MiXCR on the 5' RACE reads. The sample holds around 470,000 distinct CDR3 sequences, about 20% seen once. This clonotype occurred a few times. Sequencing was carried out using PBMCs or a T cell subset sorted from them (not recorded which). The J gene is TRBJ1-5, the V gene TRBV19, with D uncertain. This clonotype was sampled from an adult woman who had mild COVID-19 (a few samples of this study predate the infection). Cell type and time point are not known. CDR3 loop: CASSIWVGVNQPQHF. For the CDR3, the DNA is TGTGCCAGTAGTATATGGGTCGGGGTCAATCAGCCCCAGCATTTT.